This entry lists 19 T cell receptor beta chains sequenced from one sample in a study of shared clonotypes between healthy human individuals. The protocol was immunoSEQ multiplex PCR, while the TCRdb copy is restricted to in-frame clones and leaves out a portion. The sample yields around 2.1 million clones, roughly 91% seen once. Terminally differentiated effector memory CD45RA+ cells were excluded by CCR7 positive selection of CD45RO-negative cells. The sequencing input was naive CD8+ T cells from PBMCs. The receptors originated from a man in his late teens or twenties in good health. Some clones in this sample may be carry-over from other donors' samples.

Notes on this clone: The same CDR3 arises from other DNA sequences in this sample as well. This chain links TRBV5-1 with TRBJ2-7, with D perhaps matching TRBD1 or TRBD2 (5 bases each). The CDR3 spans 13 residues. Trimming shortened V by 3 bases and J by 1 base, and 8 bases separated the two germline ends. Per germline, CDR1 SGHRS and CDR2 YFSETQ. CDR3 amino acids: CASSYGGSYEQYF. The CDR3 DNA reads as TGCGCCAGCAGCTATGGGGGTTCCTACGAGCAGTACTTC. Together with reference TRBV5-1 and TRBJ2-7, the CDR3 gives the full variable domain: KAGVTQTPRYLIKTRGQQVTLSCSPISGHRSVSWYQQTPGQGLQFLFEYFSETQRNKGNFPGRFSGRQFSNSRSEMNVSTLELGDSALYLCASSYGGSYEQYFGPGTRLTVT.

In regard to this clone: A read error may produce the germline difference seen at one junction end. The rearrangement uses TRBV7-9 and TRBJ2-1; a weak D match, TRBD1 (5 bases). The CDR3 sequence is 15 residues long. Looked up from germline, CDR1 is SEHNR and CDR2 is FQNEAQ (reference sequence). The CDR3 loop is CVSRMVGPTRNEQFF. CDR3 nucleotide sequence: TGTGTCAGCAGAATGGTGGGGCCGACACGCAATGAGCAGTTCTTC.

The rearrangement joins TRBV6-4 to TRBJ2-1; D call uncertain. Trimming pared 3 bases from V and 4 bases from J, leaving 7 bases between. There are 13 residues in the CDR3. Per the germline V gene, CDR1 is MRHNA and CDR2 is SNTAGT. CDR3 bases: TGTGCCAGCAGTGATGCCGGATACAATGAGCAGTTCTTC. Its protein is CASSDAGYNEQFF.

The chain combines TRBV27 with TRBJ2-2; TRBD1 matches at 9 bases. Losses at the gene ends were 5 bases for V and 1 base for J; bases not matched to a gene: 17. Germline-derived CDR1 and CDR2 are MNHEY and SMNVEV (reference sequence). The CDR3 contains 20 residues. The CDR3: CASSPPPLGQGWGNTGELFF. The CDR3 DNA reads as TGTGCCAGCAGTCCACCACCCCTTGGACAGGGGTGGGGGAACACCGGGGAGCTGTTTTTT.

In its sample, this clone was seen once. Other DNA sequences of this sample code for an identical CDR3. The chain links TRBV27 to TRBJ1-1, with 8 positions matching TRBD1. This CDR3 has 15 residues. Trimming took 5 bases from V and 5 from J; bases not matched to a gene: 10. The germline V gene encodes CDR1 MNHEY and CDR2 SMNVEV (reference sequence). This chain's CDR3 is CASSPRQGRWTEAFF. The CDR3 nucleotides read TGTGCCAGCAGTCCCCGACAGGGGCGGTGGACTGAAGCTTTCTTT.

V is TRBV14 and J is TRBJ2-3; D is possibly TRBD1 (8 bases). The ends were cut back, 5 bases at V and 8 bases at J, with 14 bases in the middle. CDR3 length equals 13 residues. In germline, CDR1 is SGHDN, CDR2 FVKESK. The CDR3 spells CASSGTGGGTQYF. For the CDR3, the DNA is TGTGCCAGCAGCGGGACAGGCGGGGGTACGCAGTATTTT.

The chain uses TRBV13 and TRBJ2-1; D gene uncertain. The germline CDR1 and CDR2 sequences are PRHDT and FYEKMQ (reference sequence). V was trimmed by 4 bases and J by 1 base, leaving 26 bases between them. CDR3 length: 20 residues. This CDR3 reads CASSSRFLVQYEPSYNEQFF. As DNA, the CDR3 is TGTGCCAGCAGCTCCCGTTTTCTAGTGCAGTATGAGCCTTCCTACAATGAGCAGTTCTTC.

V and J are TRBV28 and TRBJ2-3; possible D gene TRBD1, 5 bases. Trimming left V 5 bases short and J 4 bases short, with 19 bases between. The CDR3 has 16 amino acids. Germline V gives CDR1 MDHEN, CDR2 SYDVKM. CDR3: CASSLPKGKRADTQYF. The CDR3 coding sequence is TGTGCCAGCAGTCTACCCAAGGGGAAAAGGGCAGATACGCAGTATTTT. The variable domain in full, completed from reference TRBV28 and TRBJ2-3, reads DVKVTQSSRYLVKRTGEKVFLECVQDMDHENMFWYRQDPGLGLRLIYFSYDVKMKEKGDIPEGYSVSREKKERFSLILESASTNQTSMYLCASSLPKGKRADTQYFGPGTRLTVL.

J is TRBJ1-4 and V is TRBV19, with D perhaps TRBD1 (5 bases). V lost 8 bases, J lost 6 bases, and 10 bases lay in between. The length of the CDR3 is 12 residues. Germline lookup yields CDR1 LNHDA and CDR2 SQIVND (reference sequence). For the CDR3, the DNA is TGTGCCAGTGAGGGGCCCCATGAAAAACTGTTTTTT. Translation: CASEGPHEKLFF.

V gene TRBV5-1 combines with J gene TRBJ2-7; 8 nucleotides line up with TRBD1. This CDR3 region has 17 residues. The germline V gene encodes CDR1 SGHRS and CDR2 YFSETQ. With V trimmed by 4 bases and J by 2 bases, 14 bases remained unmatched. Here the CDR3 DNA reads TGCGCCAGCAGCGTCGACTCTAGACAGGGGTCGGCCTACGAGCAGTACTTC. Protein sequence: CASSVDSRQGSAYEQYF.

In regard to this clone: The same CDR3 also results from other DNA sequences found in this sample. This chain connects TRBV27 to TRBJ2-7, with 8 bases matching TRBD1. This CDR3 is 14 amino acids long. Germline V gives CDR1 MNHEY, CDR2 SMNVEV (reference sequence). With V trimmed by 5 bases and J by 2 bases, 5 bases remained unmatched. The CDR3 nucleotides read TGTGCCAGCAGTCTCGGACAGGGCCCCTACGAGCAGTACTTC. Residues: CASSLGQGPYEQYF.

The chain carries TRBV6-6 and TRBJ1-1; 9 bases are shared with TRBD1. Germline assignment: CDR1 MNHNY and CDR2 SVGAGI (reference sequence). CDR3 length equals 15 residues. The V and J ends lost 2 bases and 5 bases, in that order; junction bases with no gene match: 6. This chain's CDR3 is CASSYPGQGMTEAFF. In DNA, the CDR3 is TGTGCCAGCAGTTACCCCGGACAGGGGATGACTGAAGCTTTCTTT.

The chain combines TRBV7-9 with TRBJ2-1; 13 bases line up with TRBD2. The germline V gene encodes CDR1 SEHNR and CDR2 FQNEAQ (reference sequence). The V segment lost 2 bases and the J segment 4 bases; nucleotides outside the gene matches: 11. The length of the CDR3 is 19 residues. CDR3: CASSLPEETSGRAYNEQFF. The CDR3 DNA reads TGTGCCAGCAGCTTACCCGAAGAAACTAGCGGGAGGGCTTACAATGAGCAGTTCTTC.

This rearrangement joins TRBV7-9 to TRBJ2-2; D assignment may be TRBD1 or TRBD2 (5 bases each). Germline V CDR1 and CDR2: SEHNR, FQNEAQ (reference sequence). Between the trimmed V and J ends, which lost 6 bases and 1 base, there was a span of 9 bases. The CDR3 has 14 amino acids. The CDR3 spells CASRQAGNTGELFF. CDR3 coding DNA: TGTGCCAGCAGACAGGCGGGGAACACCGGGGAGCTGTTTTTT.

The gene calls are TRBV7-9 and TRBJ1-4; 7 bases match TRBD1. The V and J ends lost 6 bases and 8 bases, in that order; junction bases with no gene match: 6. Germline V gene lookup returns CDR1 SEHNR and CDR2 FQNEAQ (reference sequence). The CDR3 contains 13 residues. DNA for the CDR3: TGTGCCAGCAGACCAGGGACAGAAGAAAAACTGTTTTTT. Its translation is CASRPGTEEKLFF.

This clone was detected only once. Additional DNA sequences in this sample encode the identical CDR3. The chain employs TRBV28 and TRBJ2-7; D unclear. Trimming cost V 6 bases and J 7 bases, with 13 bases left between them. Germline CDR1 reads MDHEN; CDR2 reads SYDVKM. The CDR3 sequence is 12 residues long. CDR3: CASSLRVGEQYF. The CDR3 nucleotides read TGTGCCAGCAGCCTCCGGGTCGGGGAGCAGTACTTC.

This rearrangement joins TRBV5-1 to TRBJ2-7, with 7 bases matching TRBD2. Germline CDR1 is SGHRS and CDR2 is YFSETQ. The CDR3 runs to 17 residues. V gave up 2 bases and J gave up 3 bases; unmatched junction bases: 14. The CDR3 DNA reads TGCGCCAGCAGCTTACGTGGGAGGGGAAACTTATACTACGAGCAGTACTTC. It codes for CASSLRGRGNLYYEQYF.

This chain's CDR3 is CASSLSDDRQETQYF. The DNA of the CDR3 is TGTGCCAGTAGCCTGAGCGACGACAGACAAGAGACCCAGTACTTC. This rearrangement joins TRBV19 to TRBJ2-5, with D maybe TRBD1 (5 bases). This CDR3 is built from 15 residues. CDR1 is LNHDA, CDR2 SQIVND, per germline (reference sequence). Trimming cost V 6 bases and J 2 bases, with 16 bases left between them.

The V call is TRBV6-6, the J call TRBJ2-5, with unresolved D. CDR3 length: 12 amino acids. Germline lookup yields CDR1 MNHNY and CDR2 SVGAGI (reference sequence). V was cut by 4 bases and J by 4 bases, with 7 bases left in between. The CDR3 DNA reads as TGTGCCAGCAGTTCTTCCCCAGAGACCCAGTACTTC. Translating it yields CASSSSPETQYF.